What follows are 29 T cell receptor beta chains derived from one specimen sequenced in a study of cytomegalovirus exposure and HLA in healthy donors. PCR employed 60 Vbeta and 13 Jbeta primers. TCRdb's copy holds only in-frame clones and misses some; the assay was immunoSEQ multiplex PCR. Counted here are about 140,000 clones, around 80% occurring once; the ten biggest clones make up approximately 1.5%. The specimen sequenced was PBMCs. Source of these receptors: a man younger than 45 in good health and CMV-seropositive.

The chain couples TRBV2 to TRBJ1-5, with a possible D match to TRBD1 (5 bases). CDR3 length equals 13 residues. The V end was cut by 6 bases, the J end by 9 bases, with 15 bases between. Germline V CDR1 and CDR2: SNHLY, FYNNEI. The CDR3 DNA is TGTGCCAGCAGATGGGACGGCGGGGCGCCCCAGCATTTT. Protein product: CASRWDGGAPQHF.

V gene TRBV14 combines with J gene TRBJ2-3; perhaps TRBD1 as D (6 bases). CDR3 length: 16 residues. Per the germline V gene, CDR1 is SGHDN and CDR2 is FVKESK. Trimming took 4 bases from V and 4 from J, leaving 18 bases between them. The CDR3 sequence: CASSPLRQARADTQYF. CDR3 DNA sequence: TGTGCCAGCAGCCCCCTTCGACAGGCCCGGGCAGATACGCAGTATTTT.

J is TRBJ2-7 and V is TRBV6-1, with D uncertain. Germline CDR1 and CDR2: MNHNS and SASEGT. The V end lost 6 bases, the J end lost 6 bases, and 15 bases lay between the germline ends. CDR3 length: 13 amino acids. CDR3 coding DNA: TGTGCCAGCAGCCTCACCCTTTCAGGCGAGCAGTACTTC. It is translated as CASSLTLSGEQYF.

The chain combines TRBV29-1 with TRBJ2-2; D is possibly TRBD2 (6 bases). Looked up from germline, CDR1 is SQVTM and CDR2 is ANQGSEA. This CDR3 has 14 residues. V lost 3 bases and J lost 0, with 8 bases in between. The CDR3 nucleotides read TGCAGCGTTGAGGGGACTCCGAACACCGGGGAGCTGTTTTTT. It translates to CSVEGTPNTGELFF.

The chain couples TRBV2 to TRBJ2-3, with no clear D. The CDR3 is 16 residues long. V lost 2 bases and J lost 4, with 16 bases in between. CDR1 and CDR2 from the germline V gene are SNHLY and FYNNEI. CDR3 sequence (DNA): TGTGCCAGCAGTGAACGCCAGTTATCCACAGCAGATACGCAGTATTTT. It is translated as CASSERQLSTADTQYF.

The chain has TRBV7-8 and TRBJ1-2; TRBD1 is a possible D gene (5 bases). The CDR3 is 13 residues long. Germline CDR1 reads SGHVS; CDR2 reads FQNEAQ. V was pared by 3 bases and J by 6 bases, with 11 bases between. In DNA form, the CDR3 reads TGTGCCAGCAGCTTCAACAGGTGGGATGGCTACACCTTC. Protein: CASSFNRWDGYTF.

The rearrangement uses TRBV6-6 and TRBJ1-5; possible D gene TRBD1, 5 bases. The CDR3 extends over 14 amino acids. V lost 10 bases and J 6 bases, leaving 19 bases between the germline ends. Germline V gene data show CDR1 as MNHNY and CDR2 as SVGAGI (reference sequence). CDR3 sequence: CATNGGLKSQPQHF. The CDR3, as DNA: TGTGCCACCAACGGGGGGTTGAAGTCTCAGCCCCAGCATTTT.

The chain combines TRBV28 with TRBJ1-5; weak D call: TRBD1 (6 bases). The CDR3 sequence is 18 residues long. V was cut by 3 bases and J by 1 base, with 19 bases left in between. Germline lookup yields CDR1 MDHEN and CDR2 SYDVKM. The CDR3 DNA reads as TGTGCCAGCAGTTTCGCCCGAAGGGGGGGGAGAAGCAATCAGCCCCAGCATTTT. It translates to CASSFARRGGRSNQPQHF. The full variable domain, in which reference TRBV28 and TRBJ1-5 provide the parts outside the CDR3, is DVKVTQSSRYLVKRTGEKVFLECVQDMDHENMFWYRQDPGLGLRLIYFSYDVKMKEKGDIPEGYSVSREKKERFSLILESASTNQTSMYLCASSFARRGGRSNQPQHFGDGTRLSIL.

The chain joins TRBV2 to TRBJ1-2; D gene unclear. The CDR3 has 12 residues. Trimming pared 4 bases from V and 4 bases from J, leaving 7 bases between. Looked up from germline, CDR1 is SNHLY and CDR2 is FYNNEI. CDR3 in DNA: TGTGCCAGCAGTGGGAGCAGCTATGGCTACACCTTC. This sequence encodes CASSGSSYGYTF. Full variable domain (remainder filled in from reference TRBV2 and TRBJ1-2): EPEVTQTPSHQVTQMGQEVILRCVPISNHLYFYWYRQILGQKVEFLVSFYNNEISEKSEIFDDQFSVERPDGSNFTLKIRSTKLEDSAMYFCASSGSSYGYTFGSGTRLTVV.

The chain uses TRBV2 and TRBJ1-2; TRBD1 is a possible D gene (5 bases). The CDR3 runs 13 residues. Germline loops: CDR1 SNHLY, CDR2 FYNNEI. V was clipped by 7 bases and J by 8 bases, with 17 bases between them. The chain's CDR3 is CASKVQGLYGYTF. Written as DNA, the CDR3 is TGTGCCAGCAAGGTCCAGGGTCTTTACGGCTACACCTTC.

CDR3 protein: CASSTTESSYNSPLHF. The CDR3 DNA sequence: TGTGCCAGCTCTACCACAGAGAGCTCCTATAATTCACCCCTCCACTTT. The gene calls are TRBV18 and TRBJ1-6; D is ambiguous. Per the germline V gene, CDR1 is KGHSH and CDR2 is LQKENI. The CDR3 has 16 residues. V lost 6 bases to trimming and J lost 0 bases, with 12 bases between them.

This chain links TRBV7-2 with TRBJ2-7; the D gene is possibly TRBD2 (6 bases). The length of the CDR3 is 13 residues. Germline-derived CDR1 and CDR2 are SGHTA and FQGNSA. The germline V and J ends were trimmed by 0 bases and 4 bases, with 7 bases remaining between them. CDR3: CASSLAGGYEQYF. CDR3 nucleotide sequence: TGTGCCAGCAGCTTAGCGGGAGGATACGAGCAGTACTTC.

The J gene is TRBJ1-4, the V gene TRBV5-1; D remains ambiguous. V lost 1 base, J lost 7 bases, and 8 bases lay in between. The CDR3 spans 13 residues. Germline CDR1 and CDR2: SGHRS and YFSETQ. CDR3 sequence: CASSLRGVEKLFF. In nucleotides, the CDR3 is TGCGCCAGCAGCTTGCGCGGGGTTGAAAAACTGTTTTTT.

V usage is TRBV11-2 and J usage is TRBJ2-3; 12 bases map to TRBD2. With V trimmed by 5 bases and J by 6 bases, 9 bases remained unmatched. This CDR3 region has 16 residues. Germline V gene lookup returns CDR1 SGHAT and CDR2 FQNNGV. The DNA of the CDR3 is TGTGCCAGCAGCCCTAGTCTTCTAGCGGGAGGGGATACGCAGTATTTT. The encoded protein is CASSPSLLAGGDTQYF.

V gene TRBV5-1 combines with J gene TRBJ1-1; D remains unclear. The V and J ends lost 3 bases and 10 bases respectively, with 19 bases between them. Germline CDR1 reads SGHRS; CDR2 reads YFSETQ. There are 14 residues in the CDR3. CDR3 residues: CASSYDEVSGRAFF. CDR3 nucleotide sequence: TGCGCCAGCAGCTACGACGAGGTTTCCGGAAGAGCTTTCTTT.

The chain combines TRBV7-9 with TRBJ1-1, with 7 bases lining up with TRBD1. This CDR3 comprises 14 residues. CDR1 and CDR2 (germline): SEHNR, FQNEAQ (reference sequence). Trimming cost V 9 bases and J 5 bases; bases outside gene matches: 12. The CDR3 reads CASTPGQGVTEAFF. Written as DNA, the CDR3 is TGTGCCAGTACGCCAGGGCAGGGGGTAACTGAAGCTTTCTTT.

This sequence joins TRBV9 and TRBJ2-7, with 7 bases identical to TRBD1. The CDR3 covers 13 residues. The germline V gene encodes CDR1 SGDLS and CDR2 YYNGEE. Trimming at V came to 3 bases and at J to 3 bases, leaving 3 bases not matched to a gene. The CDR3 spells CASSEGANYEQYF. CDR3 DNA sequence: TGTGCCAGCAGCGAGGGGGCTAACTACGAGCAGTACTTC.

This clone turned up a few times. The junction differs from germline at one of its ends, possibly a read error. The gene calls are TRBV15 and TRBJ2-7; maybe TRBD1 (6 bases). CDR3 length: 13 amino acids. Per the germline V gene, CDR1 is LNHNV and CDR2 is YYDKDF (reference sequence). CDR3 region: CATSRDTGYGGHF. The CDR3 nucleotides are TGTGCCACCAGCAGAGATACAGGGTATGGAGGACACTTC.

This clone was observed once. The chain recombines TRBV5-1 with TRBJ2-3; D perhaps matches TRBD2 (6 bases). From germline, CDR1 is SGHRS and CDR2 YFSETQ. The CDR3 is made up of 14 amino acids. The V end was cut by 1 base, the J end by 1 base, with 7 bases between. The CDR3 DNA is TGCGCCAGCAGCTTGCCGGGAGGCACAGATACGCAGTATTTT. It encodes CASSLPGGTDTQYF.

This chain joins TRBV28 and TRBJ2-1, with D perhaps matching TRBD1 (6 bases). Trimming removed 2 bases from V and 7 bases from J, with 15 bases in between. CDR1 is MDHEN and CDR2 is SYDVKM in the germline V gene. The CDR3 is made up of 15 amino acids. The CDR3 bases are TGTGCCAGCAGTTTAGGACAGCCCTCCGAGAATGAGCAGTTCTTC. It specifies CASSLGQPSENEQFF.

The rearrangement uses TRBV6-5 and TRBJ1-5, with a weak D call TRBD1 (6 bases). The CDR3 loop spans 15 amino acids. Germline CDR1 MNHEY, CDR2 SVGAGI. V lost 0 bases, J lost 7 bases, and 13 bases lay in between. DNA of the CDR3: TGTGCCAGCAGTTACTCGCTGGGGGCCGGGCAGCCCCAGCATTTT. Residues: CASSYSLGAGQPQHF.

CDR3: CASFRDSPVDEQFF. The CDR3 DNA reads as TGCGCCAGCTTTCGGGACTCCCCTGTCGATGAGCAGTTCTTC. The J gene is TRBJ2-1, the V gene TRBV5-1; a possible D gene is TRBD2 (6 bases). Germline V gene lookup returns CDR1 SGHRS and CDR2 YFSETQ. Trimming pared 7 bases from V and 8 bases from J, leaving 19 bases between. The length of the CDR3 is 14 residues.

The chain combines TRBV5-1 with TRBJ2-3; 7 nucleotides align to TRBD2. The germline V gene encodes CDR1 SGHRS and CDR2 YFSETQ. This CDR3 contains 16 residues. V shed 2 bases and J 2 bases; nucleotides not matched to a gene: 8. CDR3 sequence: CASSFWGRAPTDTQYF. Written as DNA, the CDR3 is TGCGCCAGCAGCTTTTGGGGGAGGGCTCCCACAGATACGCAGTATTTT.

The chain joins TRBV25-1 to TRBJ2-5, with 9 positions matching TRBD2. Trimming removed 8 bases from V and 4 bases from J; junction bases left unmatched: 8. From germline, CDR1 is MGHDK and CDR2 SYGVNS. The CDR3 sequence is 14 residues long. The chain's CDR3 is CASGARGGGETQYF. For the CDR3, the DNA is TGTGCCAGCGGGGCGCGGGGGGGTGGAGAGACCCAGTACTTC.

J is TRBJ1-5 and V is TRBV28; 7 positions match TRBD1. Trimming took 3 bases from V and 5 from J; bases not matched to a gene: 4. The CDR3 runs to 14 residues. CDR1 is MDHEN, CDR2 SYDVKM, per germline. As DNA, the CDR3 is TGTGCCAGCAGTTTCACAGGGGTCGATCAGCCCCAGCATTTT. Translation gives CASSFTGVDQPQHF. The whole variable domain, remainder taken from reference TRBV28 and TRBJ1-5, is DVKVTQSSRYLVKRTGEKVFLECVQDMDHENMFWYRQDPGLGLRLIYFSYDVKMKEKGDIPEGYSVSREKKERFSLILESASTNQTSMYLCASSFTGVDQPQHFGDGTRLSIL.

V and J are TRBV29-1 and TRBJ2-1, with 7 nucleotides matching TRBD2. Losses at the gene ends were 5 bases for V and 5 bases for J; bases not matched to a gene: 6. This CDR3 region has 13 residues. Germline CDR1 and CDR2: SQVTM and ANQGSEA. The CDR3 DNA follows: TGCAGCGTTTCTCAGCGGGGAGACAATGAGCAGTTCTTC. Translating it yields CSVSQRGDNEQFF.

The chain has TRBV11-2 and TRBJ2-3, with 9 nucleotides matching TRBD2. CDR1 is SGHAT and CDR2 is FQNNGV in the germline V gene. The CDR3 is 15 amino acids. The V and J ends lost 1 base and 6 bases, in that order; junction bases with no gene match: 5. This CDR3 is CASSLVAGEVDTQYF. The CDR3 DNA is TGTGCCAGCAGCTTAGTAGCGGGAGAGGTGGATACGCAGTATTTT.

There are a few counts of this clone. The chain's CDR3 is CASSLYGSGANVLTF. As DNA, the CDR3 is TGTGCCAGCAGCTTGTACGGGTCTGGGGCCAACGTCCTGACTTTC. This chain uses TRBV5-6 with TRBJ2-6; no clear D. In germline, CDR1 is SGHDT, CDR2 YYEEEE. Trimming stripped 1 base from V and 1 base from J, with 6 bases between. This CDR3 has 15 amino acids. Full variable domain (missing parts from reference TRBV5-6 and TRBJ2-6): DAGVTQSPTHLIKTRGQQVTLRCSPKSGHDTVSWYQQALGQGPQFIFQYYEEEERQRGNFPDRFSGHQFPNYSSELNVNALLLGDSALYLCASSLYGSGANVLTFGAGSRLTVL.

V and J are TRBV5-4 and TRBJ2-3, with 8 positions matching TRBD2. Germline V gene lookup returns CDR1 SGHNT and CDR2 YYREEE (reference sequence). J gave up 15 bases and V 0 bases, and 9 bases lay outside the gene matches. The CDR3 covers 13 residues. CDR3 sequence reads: CASSLEADAGGYF. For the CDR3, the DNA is TGTGCCAGCAGCTTGGAGGCTGACGCGGGAGGCTATTTT. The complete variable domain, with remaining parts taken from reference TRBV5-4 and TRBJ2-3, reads ETGVTQSPTHLIKTRGQQVTLRCSSQSGHNTVSWYQQALGQGPQFIFQYYREEENGRGNFPPRFSGLQFPNYSSELNVNALELDDSALYLCASSLEADAGGYFGPGTRLTVL.